Following are 24 T cell receptor beta chains from one sample sequenced in a study of shared clonotypes between healthy human individuals (TCRdb year 2020). Receptor amplification or capture employed the immunoSEQ multiplex PCR assay. TCRdb took over this immuneACCESS table, retaining in-frame rearrangements with V and J assigned. Such tables are incomplete; in checked studies, under half of the missing clones stem from an unresolved V gene, and the remainder is unexplained. The sample contains around 2.1 million clones, approximately 94% of them found a single time. Around 1.7% of the sample lies in the top ten. CD8 naive samples consisted of CD45RO-negative cells that were positively selected for CCR7, yielding a CD45RA+CCR7+ population without TemRA cells. The specimen sequenced was naive CD8+ T cells from PBMCs. The label giving this sample's cell subset or site can be read as: CD45RA+CCR7+. The source of these receptors is a young man in good health. Some clones in this sample may be carry-over from other donors' samples.

The chain links TRBV6-5 to TRBJ2-1, with unresolved D. This CDR3 is 14 amino acids long. V was trimmed by 6 bases and J by 9 bases, leaving 18 bases between them. Germline V CDR1 and CDR2: MNHEY, SVGAGI. The CDR3 DNA reads TGTGCCAGCAGGCCTTTTGAGCAGGCGGCTGAGCAGTTCTTC. Residues: CASRPFEQAAEQFF.

The chain employs TRBV28 and TRBJ1-1, with D maybe TRBD1 (5 bases). The germline V and J ends were trimmed by 2 bases and 1 base, with 14 bases remaining between them. The CDR3 is 16 amino acids. CDR1 MDHEN and CDR2 SYDVKM come from the germline V gene. The CDR3 loop reads CASSLGPWGTNTEAFF. The CDR3 DNA reads TGTGCCAGCAGTTTAGGGCCCTGGGGGACGAACACTGAAGCTTTCTTT. Filled out from reference TRBV28 and TRBJ1-1, the complete variable domain reads DVKVTQSSRYLVKRTGEKVFLECVQDMDHENMFWYRQDPGLGLRLIYFSYDVKMKEKGDIPEGYSVSREKKERFSLILESASTNQTSMYLCASSLGPWGTNTEAFFGQGTRLTVV.

On this clone: At one boundary the junction diverges from the germline segment, which might be a read error. The chain is built from TRBV5-1 and TRBJ2-2, with D possibly called TRBD1 or TRBD2 (5 bases each). CDR3 length equals 16 residues. The germline V gene has CDR1 SGHRS and CDR2 YFSETQ. CDR3 DNA: TGCGCCAGCAGATTGGTTGGGGGAGAGAACACCGGGGAGCTGTTTTTT. Translated, it gives CASRLVGGENTGELFF.

The chain links TRBV5-5 to TRBJ2-1, with D uncertain. V was pared by 0 bases and J by 4 bases, with 17 bases between. The CDR3 sequence is 17 residues long. The V gene's germline CDR1 is SGHKS and CDR2 YYEKEE (reference sequence). CDR3 region: CASSLGPGPSEYNEQFF. The CDR3 DNA follows: TGTGCCAGCAGCTTGGGCCCCGGACCGTCCGAATACAATGAGCAGTTCTTC.

V is TRBV7-3 and J is TRBJ2-3, with D perhaps TRBD1 (5 bases). Trimming took 2 bases from V and 3 from J, leaving 9 bases between them. The CDR3 covers 14 residues. The V gene's germline CDR1 is SGHTA and CDR2 FQGTGA. CDR3 residues: CASSLGAGTDTQYF. Here the CDR3 DNA reads TGTGCCAGCAGCTTAGGGGCAGGGACAGATACGCAGTATTTT.

V usage is TRBV19 and J usage is TRBJ1-3; a weak D match, TRBD1 (5 bases). The CDR3 is 15 amino acids. Trimming shortened V by 4 bases and J by 0 bases, and 10 bases separated the two germline ends. The germline CDR1 and CDR2 sequences are LNHDA and SQIVND (reference sequence). The CDR3 region is CASSTGHPSGNTIYF. For the CDR3, the DNA is TGTGCCAGTAGTACAGGGCACCCCTCTGGAAACACCATATATTTT.

The rearrangement links TRBV19 to TRBJ2-2; 9 nucleotides agree with TRBD1. V was clipped by 4 bases and J by 4 bases; unmatched bases: 4. The germline V gene encodes CDR1 LNHDA and CDR2 SQIVND (reference sequence). The CDR3 runs to 15 residues. The CDR3 region is CASSTGQGSTGELFF. DNA of the CDR3: TGTGCCAGTAGTACAGGACAGGGGAGCACCGGGGAGCTGTTTTTT.

This clone appeared once. J is TRBJ1-4 and V is TRBV4-1; 8 bases fit TRBD1. Germline values: CDR1 MGHRA, CDR2 YSYEKL. V lost 0 bases to trimming and J lost 7 bases; unmatched junction nucleotides: 10. This CDR3 has 17 residues. Here the CDR3 DNA reads TGCGCCAGCAGCCAAGATGGGACCAGGGGGCACGGTGAAAAACTGTTTTTT. Translating it yields CASSQDGTRGHGEKLFF.

This sequence joins TRBV4-3 and TRBJ2-1, with 14 bases lining up with TRBD2. CDR1 and CDR2 (germline): LGHNA, YSLEER. V lost 3 bases to trimming and J lost 10 bases; unmatched junction nucleotides: 8. The CDR3 covers 16 residues. The DNA of the CDR3 is TGCGCCAGCAGCCAGCTGGGACTAGCGGGAGCGGGAGAGCAGTTCTTC. It translates to CASSQLGLAGAGEQFF.

The sample holds one count of this clone. This chain connects TRBV7-9 to TRBJ2-7, with D possibly TRBD1 on 5 matching bases. V lost 0 bases, J lost 6 bases, and 6 bases lay in between. Germline CDR1 reads SEHNR; CDR2 reads FQNEAQ (reference sequence). The CDR3 is made up of 12 amino acids. CDR3 in amino acids: CASSLAQVEQYF. CDR3 nucleotide sequence: TGTGCCAGCAGCTTAGCACAGGTCGAGCAGTACTTC.

J is TRBJ1-5 and V is TRBV28; no clear D. Germline V CDR1 and CDR2: MDHEN, SYDVKM. CDR3 size: 14 residues. Trimming stripped 4 bases from V and 5 bases from J, with 12 bases between. CDR3 sequence: CASSSIRGDQPQHF. The CDR3 nucleotides are TGTGCCAGCAGTTCTATACGAGGAGATCAGCCCCAGCATTTT.

The CDR3 nucleotides read TGTGCCACCAGCAGGGACAGGGGGACGGGCCATGAGCAGTTCTTC. The encoded protein is CATSRDRGTGHEQFF. The chain recombines TRBV15 with TRBJ2-1; 10 nucleotides match TRBD1. The CDR3 totals 15 residues. Losses at the gene ends were 3 bases for V and 8 bases for J; bases not matched to a gene: 7. CDR1 LNHNV and CDR2 YYDKDF come from the germline V gene (reference sequence).

This clone was recorded only once. The CDR3 is CASSLGSEAGETQYF. In nucleotides, the CDR3 is TGTGCCAGCAGCTTAGGTTCAGAAGCCGGGGAGACCCAGTACTTC. V usage is TRBV7-9 and J usage is TRBJ2-5, with D unresolved. V dropped 1 base and J dropped 5 bases, with 14 bases sitting between them. CDR1 SEHNR and CDR2 FQNEAQ come from the germline V gene (reference sequence). This CDR3 comprises 15 residues.

The J gene is TRBJ2-2, the V gene TRBV30; 8 bases map to TRBD2. Germline loops: CDR1 GTSNPN, CDR2 SVGIG (reference sequence). Losses at the gene ends were 5 bases for V and 4 bases for J; bases not matched to a gene: 12. This CDR3 comprises 16 residues. In nucleotides, the CDR3 is TGTGCCTGGTCCCACGCGGTAGCGGGATTCACCGGGGAGCTGTTTTTT. Amino acids: CAWSHAVAGFTGELFF.

The rearrangement links TRBV9 to TRBJ2-3; D is unclear. Trimming removed 4 bases from V and 2 bases from J, with 14 bases in between. The CDR3 has 15 residues. Germline CDR1 reads SGDLS; CDR2 reads YYNGEE. CDR3 nucleotide sequence: TGTGCCAGCAGCCCTCCACGGCGAGACACAGATACGCAGTATTTT. Its protein product is CASSPPRRDTDTQYF.

CDR3 sequence: CAISENSFTDTQYF. The CDR3 bases are TGTGCCATCAGTGAGAACAGCTTCACAGATACGCAGTATTTT. This chain connects TRBV10-3 to TRBJ2-3, with D hard to call. Germline-derived CDR1 and CDR2 are ENHRY and SYGVKD. The CDR3 spans 14 residues. V dropped 2 bases and J dropped 2 bases, with 8 bases sitting between them.

For this clone: In the same sample, other DNA sequences code for this CDR3. The chain has TRBV10-1 and TRBJ2-1; D possibly corresponds to TRBD2 (6 bases). The V gene lost 2 bases and the J gene lost 6 bases, with 8 bases spanning the gap. In germline, CDR1 is WNHNN, CDR2 SYGVQD (reference sequence). The CDR3 spans 13 residues. Here the CDR3 reads CASSELASNEQFF. The CDR3 bases are TGCGCCAGCAGTGAGCTAGCGAGCAATGAGCAGTTCTTC.

The chain has TRBV11-2 and TRBJ1-1; D possibly corresponds to TRBD1 (6 bases). Germline lookup yields CDR1 SGHAT and CDR2 FQNNGV. Trimming left V 5 bases short and J 11 bases short, with 15 bases between. The CDR3 runs to 12 residues. The CDR3 DNA reads as TGTGCCAGCAGCCCAGGGACACTCGGGGCTTTCTTT. Protein sequence: CASSPGTLGAFF. Variable domain in full (rest from reference TRBV11-2 and TRBJ1-1): EAGVAQSPRYKIIEKRQSVAFWCNPISGHATLYWYQQILGQGPKLLIQFQNNGVVDDSQLPKDRFSAERLKGVDSTLKIQPAKLEDSAVYLCASSPGTLGAFFGQGTRLTVV.

DNA for the CDR3: TGTGCCAGCAGTCTACGACAGCCCTTGAACACTGAAGCTTTCTTT. As protein: CASSLRQPLNTEAFF. The rearrangement links TRBV27 to TRBJ1-1; D is perhaps TRBD1 (5 bases). Germline V gene sequence: CDR1 MNHEY, CDR2 SMNVEV (reference sequence). This CDR3 spans 15 amino acids. V gave up 5 bases and J gave up 0 bases, with 13 bases separating them.

For this clone: Other DNA sequences in this sample translate to the same CDR3. The chain joins TRBV15 to TRBJ2-7; a weak D match, TRBD2 (6 bases). From germline, CDR1 is LNHNV and CDR2 YYDKDF (reference sequence). The CDR3 spans 15 residues. Trimming shortened V by 0 bases and J by 0 bases, and 9 bases separated the two germline ends. This CDR3 reads CATSRDRGSSYEQYF. CDR3 sequence (DNA): TGTGCCACCAGCAGAGATCGGGGGTCCTCCTACGAGCAGTACTTC.

The chain combines TRBV19 with TRBJ2-3; D is ambiguous. The CDR3 consists of 16 residues. CDR1 LNHDA and CDR2 SQIVND come from the germline V gene (reference sequence). V lost 3 bases and J 2 bases, leaving 15 bases between the germline ends. CDR3 sequence: CASSILGLITTDTQYF. DNA for the CDR3: TGTGCCAGTAGTATTCTGGGTCTAATCACCACAGATACGCAGTATTTT.

The chain is built from TRBV7-9 and TRBJ2-3; 8 bases line up with TRBD2. Germline values: CDR1 SEHNR, CDR2 FQNEAQ (reference sequence). Losses at the gene ends were 4 bases for V and 1 base for J; bases not matched to a gene: 4. This CDR3 is 15 amino acids long. The CDR3 coding sequence is TGTGCCAGCAGCTCACTAGCGGTAGGCACAGATACGCAGTATTTT. Amino acids: CASSSLAVGTDTQYF.

V is TRBV4-1 and J is TRBJ2-5, with TRBD1 identical over 12 bases. The germline V gene encodes CDR1 MGHRA and CDR2 YSYEKL. The CDR3 totals 16 residues. V was pared by 1 base and J by 4 bases, with 4 bases of the junction left unmatched. CDR3 sequence (DNA): TGCGCCAGCAGCCAAGTAGGGACAGGGGGCAGAGAGACCCAGTACTTC. Translating gives CASSQVGTGGRETQYF.

The V call is TRBV2, the J call TRBJ1-5; D may be TRBD1 (6 bases). V was shortened by 10 bases and J by 2 bases, with 24 bases between the two germline ends. Germline-derived CDR1 and CDR2 are SNHLY and FYNNEI. CDR3 length: 17 residues. CDR3 sequence: CATTTGGGWEGNQPQHF. The CDR3 DNA reads TGTGCCACTACGACCGGAGGGGGGTGGGAAGGCAATCAGCCCCAGCATTTT.